This entry concerns a single T cell receptor beta chain. Its matching antigen is unknown. One end of the junction fails to match germline, which may point to a read error. This CDR3 has 13 residues. The V gene's germline CDR1 is MNHNY and CDR2 SVGAGI (reference sequence). The method was immunoSEQ multiplex PCR; TCRdb's version includes in-frame clones alone and lacks a portion of them. The data show under 1,900,000 clones, approximately 98.5% seen once. The source of the sample is a study of shared clonotypes between healthy human individuals. The overall study: Aged 18 to 49, the donors were a couple of women and three men. Points from the study as a whole: It was the non-shared clonotypes that had lower generation probabilities than clonotypes shared by all four donors. Despite large depth, sorted-subset datasets appeared incompletely sequenced.

The rearrangement links TRBV6-6 to TRBJ1-2; D call uncertain. This sequence originates from a man aged 25-40 years in good health. The sample comprised naive CD4+ T cells sorted from blood. Subset in this sample: CD45RA+ positively selected. The CDR3 DNA reads as TGTGCCAGCAGTTACACCTATACCTCAGGCGAAGGGTTC. Its protein product is CASSYTYTSGEGF.